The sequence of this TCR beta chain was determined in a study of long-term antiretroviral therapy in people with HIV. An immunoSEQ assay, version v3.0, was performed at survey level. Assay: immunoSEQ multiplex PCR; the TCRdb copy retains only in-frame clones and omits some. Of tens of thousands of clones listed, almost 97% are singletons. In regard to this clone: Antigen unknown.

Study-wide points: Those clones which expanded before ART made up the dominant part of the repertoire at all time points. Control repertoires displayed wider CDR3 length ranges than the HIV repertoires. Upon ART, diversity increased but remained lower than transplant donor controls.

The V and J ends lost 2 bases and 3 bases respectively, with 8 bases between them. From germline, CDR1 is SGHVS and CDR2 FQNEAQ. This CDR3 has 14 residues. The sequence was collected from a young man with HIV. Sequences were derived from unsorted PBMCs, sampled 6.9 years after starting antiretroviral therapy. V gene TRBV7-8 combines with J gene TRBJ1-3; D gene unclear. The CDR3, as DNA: TGTGCCAGCAGCTTAAGAGGTGGTGGAAACACCATATATTTT. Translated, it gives CASSLRGGGNTIYF.